These 26 T cell receptor beta chains came from one sample sequenced in a study of T cell responses to AZD1222 COVID-19 vaccine. The protocol was immunoSEQ multiplex PCR, while the TCRdb copy is restricted to in-frame clones and leaves out a portion. This repertoire shows 80,000 to 100,000 clones, roughly 89% found once; its top ten account for approximately 5.2%. The sample here was peripheral blood, taken 28 days after the second AZD1222 dose. These receptors came from an adult who received the AZD1222 COVID-19 vaccine.

The chain joins TRBV20-1 to TRBJ1-2; no clear D gene. The V and J ends lost 3 bases and 3 bases respectively, with 8 bases between them. Germline assignment: CDR1 DFQATT and CDR2 SNEGSKA (reference sequence). This CDR3 contains 12 residues. CDR3: CSASPPYYGYTF. The CDR3 DNA follows: TGCAGTGCTAGTCCACCGTACTATGGCTACACCTTC.

V gene TRBV6-5 combines with J gene TRBJ1-2; D possibly corresponds to TRBD1 (6 bases). Germline CDR1 is MNHEY and CDR2 is SVGAGI. Trimming cost V 0 bases and J 7 bases, with 12 bases left between them. The CDR3 sequence is 14 residues long. This chain's CDR3 is CASSYSGRGGGYTF. The CDR3 coding sequence is TGTGCCAGCAGTTACTCGGGCAGGGGAGGTGGCTACACCTTC.

This chain uses TRBV7-8 with TRBJ1-1; possible D gene TRBD1, 6 bases. The CDR3 sequence is 15 residues long. V was clipped by 1 base and J by 4 bases, with 13 bases between them. Germline V gene data show CDR1 as SGHVS and CDR2 as FQNEAQ. The CDR3 coding sequence is TGTGCCAGCAGCTTAGGTAAGGGCAGGGGCACTGAAGCTTTCTTT. Its translation: CASSLGKGRGTEAFF. Drawing the rest from reference TRBV7-8 and TRBJ1-1, the complete variable domain is GAGVSQSPRYKVAKRGQDVALRCDPISGHVSLFWYQQALGQGPEFLTYFQNEAQLDKSGLPSDRFFAERPEGSVSTLKIQRTQQEDSAVYLCASSLGKGRGTEAFFGQGTRLTVV.

V gene TRBV19 combines with J gene TRBJ1-5; the D is unclear. With 5 bases removed from V and 0 bases from J, the gap between germline ends came to 8 bases. The CDR3 consists of 14 residues. Germline CDR1 and CDR2: LNHDA and SQIVND (reference sequence). CDR3 in amino acids: CASSLVHSNQPQHF. DNA of the CDR3: TGTGCCAGTAGTCTAGTCCATAGCAATCAGCCCCAGCATTTT. Drawing the rest from reference TRBV19 and TRBJ1-5, the complete variable domain is DGGITQSPKYLFRKEGQNVTLSCEQNLNHDAMYWYRQDPGQGLRLIYYSQIVNDFQKGDIAEGYSVSREKKESFPLTVTSAQKNPTAFYLCASSLVHSNQPQHFGDGTRLSIL.

J is TRBJ2-1 and V is TRBV4-1; D possibly corresponds to TRBD2 (6 bases). This CDR3 has 15 amino acids. CDR1 and CDR2 from the germline V gene are MGHRA and YSYEKL. Trimming removed 4 bases at V and 1 base at J, with 11 bases between. Here the CDR3 DNA reads TGCGCCAGCAGCCCCGGGGGACCTTCCTACAATGAGCAGTTCTTC. Amino acids: CASSPGGPSYNEQFF.

This chain joins TRBV6-5 and TRBJ1-4; 7 bases map to TRBD1. J gave up 4 bases and V 11 bases, and 4 bases lay outside the gene matches. In germline, CDR1 is MNHEY, CDR2 SVGAGI. The CDR3 is made up of 12 amino acids. CDR3 sequence: CAARDSNEKLFF. For the CDR3, the DNA is TGTGCCGCCCGGGACAGTAATGAAAAACTGTTTTTT.

This clone was observed a single time. One junction end does not reproduce the germline sequence, and a read error may be involved. This chain links TRBV10-1 with TRBJ2-2; 7 nucleotides align to TRBD2. The CDR3 runs 15 residues. Germline CDR1 is WNHNN and CDR2 is SYGVQD (reference sequence). The CDR3 protein is CATSLSGEGTGELFF. The CDR3 bases are TGCGCCACCAGTCTGAGCGGGGAGGGAACCGGGGAGCTGTTTTTT.

This clone was seen only once. V gene TRBV24-1 combines with J gene TRBJ1-6; tentative D call: TRBD1 (6 bases). Trimming cost V 7 bases and J 0 bases, with 6 bases left between them. CDR3 length: 14 amino acids. Germline CDR1 reads KGHDR; CDR2 reads SFDVKD. This chain's CDR3 is CATRDSSYNSPLHF. CDR3 nucleotides: TGTGCCACCAGGGACAGCTCCTATAATTCACCCCTCCACTTT.

CDR3 loop: CATSDRSARGGGFGSYNEQFF. DNA of the CDR3: TGTGCCACCAGTGATCGATCGGCGCGGGGGGGCGGATTTGGATCCTACAATGAGCAGTTCTTC. J is TRBJ2-1 and V is TRBV24-1; 9 positions match TRBD2. The CDR3 is 21 residues long. V gave up 3 bases and J gave up 1 base; unmatched junction bases: 18. The germline V gene has CDR1 KGHDR and CDR2 SFDVKD.

The chain uses TRBV30 and TRBJ1-3; D gene ambiguous. The germline gives CDR1 GTSNPN, CDR2 SVGIG (reference sequence). The V and J ends lost 2 bases and 4 bases respectively, with 9 bases between them. There are 13 residues in the CDR3. In nucleotides, the CDR3 is TGTGCCTGGAGTTTTCAGGAGGGAAACACCATATATTTT. Protein product: CAWSFQEGNTIYF.

This clone occurred a few times. The genes are TRBV5-1 and TRBJ1-2; D perhaps matches TRBD1 (6 bases). V was clipped by 1 base and J by 2 bases, with 12 bases between them. CDR1 and CDR2 from the germline V gene are SGHRS and YFSETQ. This CDR3 region has 15 residues. The CDR3: CASSLSTGTNYGYTF. DNA of the CDR3: TGCGCCAGCAGCTTGAGTACAGGGACGAACTATGGCTACACCTTC.

The J gene is TRBJ2-2, the V gene TRBV18; 8 positions match TRBD1. Germline loops: CDR1 KGHSH, CDR2 LQKENI. The CDR3 extends over 15 amino acids. With V trimmed by 2 bases and J by 3 bases, 2 bases remained unmatched. The CDR3 loop reads CASSPGTGDTGELFF. CDR3 nucleotide sequence: TGTGCCAGCTCACCAGGGACAGGAGACACCGGGGAGCTGTTTTTT.

This clone was recorded once. The chain links TRBV18 to TRBJ2-5; the D is unclear. Trimming pared 2 bases from V and 5 bases from J, leaving 6 bases between. The CDR3 has 12 amino acids. Germline V gives CDR1 KGHSH, CDR2 LQKENI. CDR3 sequence reads: CASSPGLETQYF. The CDR3 region has the DNA TGTGCCAGCTCACCAGGGTTGGAGACCCAGTACTTC.

The rearrangement links TRBV10-3 to TRBJ1-1; 8 positions match TRBD1. Per the germline V gene, CDR1 is ENHRY and CDR2 is SYGVKD. V lost 3 bases, J lost 4 bases, and 4 bases stayed unmatched. The CDR3 length is 14 residues. The CDR3 DNA is TGTGCCATCAGTGATCCGGACAGGGTCACTGAAGCTTTCTTT. Translating it yields CAISDPDRVTEAFF.

V usage is TRBV11-2 and J usage is TRBJ1-4, with TRBD1 identical over 7 bases. The CDR3 contains 15 residues. Germline trimming cut 1 base from V and 9 bases from J; bases unmatched to any gene: 8. The germline CDR1 and CDR2 sequences are SGHAT and FQNNGV. This CDR3 reads CASSLAPSGGKKLFF. In DNA form, the CDR3 reads TGTGCCAGCAGCTTAGCCCCCTCAGGGGGGAAAAAACTGTTTTTT.

The chain has TRBV5-1 and TRBJ1-1; D is undetermined. CDR1 is SGHRS, CDR2 YFSETQ, per germline. The CDR3 consists of 13 residues. Deletions cut 2 bases from V and 1 base from J, with 6 bases between. The CDR3 nucleotides are TGCGCCAGCAGCTTAACACCGAACACTGAAGCTTTCTTT. Its protein is CASSLTPNTEAFF.

V and J are TRBV14 and TRBJ2-3; D gene uncertain. Germline V gene sequence: CDR1 SGHDN, CDR2 FVKESK. The CDR3 covers 15 residues. Trimming stripped 4 bases from V and 0 bases from J, with 11 bases between. CDR3 sequence reads: CASSPRTSSTDTQYF. The CDR3 region has the DNA TGTGCCAGCAGCCCCCGGACGTCTAGCACAGATACGCAGTATTTT. The whole variable domain, filled in from reference TRBV14 and TRBJ2-3, reads EAGVTQFPSHSVIEKGQTVTLRCDPISGHDNLYWYRRVMGKEIKFLLHFVKESKQDESGMPNNRFLAERTGGTYSTLKVQPAELEDSGVYFCASSPRTSSTDTQYFGPGTRLTVL.

The gene calls are TRBV6-5 and TRBJ1-6; D remains ambiguous. Deletions cut 10 bases from V and 7 bases from J, with 14 bases between. Germline V gene data show CDR1 as MNHEY and CDR2 as SVGAGI. The CDR3 has 13 residues. CDR3 sequence reads: CATEPSRNSPLHF. CDR3 DNA sequence: TGTGCCACCGAGCCATCTAGGAATTCACCCCTCCACTTT.

V gene TRBV2 combines with J gene TRBJ2-3, with D perhaps matching TRBD1 (6 bases). Trimming pared 5 bases from V and 0 bases from J, leaving 9 bases between. Germline V lookup: CDR1 SNHLY, CDR2 FYNNEI. The CDR3 loop spans 14 amino acids. The CDR3 loop reads CASSWQGSTDTQYF. The CDR3 region has the DNA TGTGCCAGCAGTTGGCAGGGGAGCACAGATACGCAGTATTTT.

The J gene is TRBJ2-3, the V gene TRBV29-1; 13 bases are shared with TRBD2. The length of the CDR3 is 15 residues. From germline, CDR1 is SQVTM and CDR2 ANQGSEA. The junction had 7 bases not matched to a gene; V was cut back by 7 bases and J by 3 bases. Written as DNA, the CDR3 is TGCAGCGCACGCAGACTAGCGGGGGGAACAGATACGCAGTATTTT. Amino acids: CSARRLAGGTDTQYF.

This clone was counted between two and nine times. The CDR3 is CASSMGQGSVIGGYTF. Here the CDR3 DNA reads TGTGCCAGTAGTATGGGACAGGGGAGCGTAATTGGTGGCTACACCTTC. The rearrangement uses TRBV19 and TRBJ1-2; 10 bases fit TRBD1. The CDR3 covers 16 residues. Germline values: CDR1 LNHDA, CDR2 SQIVND (reference sequence). V was pared by 3 bases and J by 7 bases, with 11 bases of the junction left unmatched.

This chain joins TRBV18 and TRBJ2-4; D ambiguous. The CDR3 covers 15 residues. Per the germline V gene, CDR1 is KGHSH and CDR2 is LQKENI. Trimming pared 3 bases from V and 0 bases from J, leaving 9 bases between. CDR3: CASSPETLAKNIQYF. As DNA, the CDR3 is TGTGCCAGCTCACCCGAAACCCTAGCCAAAAACATTCAGTACTTC. Complete variable domain (other parts from reference TRBV18 and TRBJ2-4): NAGVMQNPRHLVRRRGQEARLRCSPMKGHSHVYWYRQLPEEGLKFMVYLQKENIIDESGMPKERFSAEFPKEGPSILRIQQVVRGDSAAYFCASSPETLAKNIQYFGAGTRLSVL.

This clone was recorded a few times. V and J are TRBV6-1 and TRBJ2-7; D remains unclear. Trimming cost V 2 bases and J 2 bases, with 7 bases left between them. The CDR3 is 13 residues long. The germline gives CDR1 MNHNS, CDR2 SASEGT. The CDR3 loop reads CASSEIVTYEQYF. In DNA form, the CDR3 reads TGTGCCAGCAGTGAAATCGTGACCTACGAGCAGTACTTC.

The V and J genes are TRBV19 and TRBJ1-1; 8 bases line up with TRBD1. The CDR3 covers 19 residues. J lost 5 bases, V lost 0 bases, and 17 bases had no gene match. CDR1 is LNHDA, CDR2 SQIVND, per germline (reference sequence). The CDR3 loop reads CASSIDGSLDRVFKTEAFF. DNA of the CDR3: TGTGCCAGTAGTATAGACGGATCCCTGGACAGGGTGTTCAAGACTGAAGCTTTCTTT.

The V gene is TRBV14, the J gene TRBJ1-2, with a possible D match to TRBD1 (5 bases). V lost 5 bases and J lost 6, with 19 bases in between. Germline V lookup: CDR1 SGHDN, CDR2 FVKESK. This CDR3 contains 15 residues. CDR3 coding DNA: TGTGCCAGCAGCGAAGGGGTTAGGGGCAGAGATGGCTACACCTTC. This sequence encodes CASSEGVRGRDGYTF.

The chain uses TRBV18 and TRBJ1-1; D possibly corresponds to TRBD1 (5 bases). Trimming took off 6 bases at V and 8 bases at J, with 10 bases between the two ends. Germline assignment: CDR1 KGHSH and CDR2 LQKENI. The CDR3 runs to 11 residues. The CDR3 DNA reads as TGTGCCAGCTCCTCCCGGGGGGAAGCTTTCTTT. Translation gives CASSSRGEAFF.